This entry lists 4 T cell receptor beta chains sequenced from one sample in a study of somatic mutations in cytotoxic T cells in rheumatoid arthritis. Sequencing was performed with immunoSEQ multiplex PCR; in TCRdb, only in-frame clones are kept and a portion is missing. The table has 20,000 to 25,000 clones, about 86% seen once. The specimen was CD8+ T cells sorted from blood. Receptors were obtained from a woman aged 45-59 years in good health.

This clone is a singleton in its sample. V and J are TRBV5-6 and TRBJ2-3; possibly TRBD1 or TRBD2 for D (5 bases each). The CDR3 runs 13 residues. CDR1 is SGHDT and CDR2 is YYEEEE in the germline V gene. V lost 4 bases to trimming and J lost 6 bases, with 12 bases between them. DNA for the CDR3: TGTGCCAGCAGCCCTGGGACCGTCGATACGCAGTATTTT. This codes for CASSPGTVDTQYF.

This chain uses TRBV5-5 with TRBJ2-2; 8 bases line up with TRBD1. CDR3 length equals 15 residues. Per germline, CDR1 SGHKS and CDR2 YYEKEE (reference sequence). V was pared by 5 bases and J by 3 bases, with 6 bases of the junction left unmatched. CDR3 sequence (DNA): TGTGCCAGCAGATACGGACAGGGTGACACCGGGGAGCTGTTTTTT. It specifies CASRYGQGDTGELFF.

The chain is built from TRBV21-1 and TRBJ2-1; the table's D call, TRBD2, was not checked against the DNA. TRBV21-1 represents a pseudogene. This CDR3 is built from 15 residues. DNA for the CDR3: TGTGCCAGCAGCAATGGGCGGGGGGCCGGGGATGAGCAGTTCTTC. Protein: CASSNGRGAGDEQFF.

CDR3 sequence reads: CASSITANTEAFF. For the CDR3, the DNA is TGTGCCAGTAGTATCACAGCGAACACTGAAGCTTTCTTT. The V and J genes are TRBV19 and TRBJ1-1; D is unclear. This CDR3 contains 13 residues. Germline CDR1 and CDR2: LNHDA and SQIVND (reference sequence). V lost 3 bases and J 1 base, leaving 6 bases between the germline ends. Full variable domain (rest looked up from reference TRBV19 and TRBJ1-1): DGGITQSPKYLFRKEGQNVTLSCEQNLNHDAMYWYRQDPGQGLRLIYYSQIVNDFQKGDIAEGYSVSREKKESFPLTVTSAQKNPTAFYLCASSITANTEAFFGQGTRLTVV.